This T cell receptor (beta chain) was retrieved from a study of cytotoxic CD8 clonotypes in ibrutinib-treated CLL. Overall study: Patient counts were over 9 relapsed/refractory, some 16 treatment-naive and 17 IGHV unmutated. 24 partial and 2 complete responses; at median about 70 months, around 14 remitted, some twelve progressed. Study results and limitations: Whereas clonality rose at ibrutinib response, it declined toward baseline at progression. Baseline-level clonality went beyond age-matched healthy donors and moved in step with circulating CD8+ T-cell counts.

To note about this clone: Its antigen is undetermined.

Some clones are missing from TCRdb's copy, which holds only in-frame ones; the method was immunoSEQ multiplex PCR. The sample records around 200,000 clones, just under 80% being singletons. The sequence was collected from a human donor with chronic lymphocytic leukemia. The starting material was PBMCs, obtained after 12 months of ibrutinib treatment.

The CDR3 nucleotides are TGTGCCAGCTCCGGGACTGACTACGAGCAGTACTTC. The encoded protein is CASSGTDYEQYF. V and J are TRBV18 and TRBJ2-7, with D maybe TRBD2 (6 bases). Germline CDR1 and CDR2: KGHSH and LQKENI. Trimming pared 6 bases from V and 3 bases from J, leaving 9 bases between. CDR3 size: 12 residues.